Below are 20 T cell receptor beta chains sequenced from a single sample in a study of blood T cell repertoires in COVID-19 (dated by TCRdb to the early 2020s). Libraries were made using the immunoSEQ multiplex PCR assay. The table was pulled from immuneACCESS by TCRdb, which kept in-frame rearrangements only. Such tables lose some clones; where checked, under half of the loss comes from unresolved V genes, and the rest has no known cause. The sample has about 62,000 clones on record, roughly 80% of them singletons. Roughly 6.7% of the sample is taken by the ten largest. Sample: peripheral blood. The receptor set was obtained from a woman aged 45-60 years with active or convalescent COVID-19.

As to this clone: The germline gene is not matched at one end of the junction; a read error may be the cause. The chain uses TRBV9 and TRBJ1-4, with a possible D match to TRBD1 (6 bases). Germline CDR1 is SGDLS and CDR2 is YYNGEE. The CDR3 extends over 14 amino acids. CDR3 sequence (DNA): TGTGCCCGCAGCGTAGAGGGGGGGCGTGAAAAACTGTTTTTT. It encodes CARSVEGGREKLFF.

This chain connects TRBV18 to TRBJ2-5; 7 bases align to TRBD2. The junction had 6 bases not matched to a gene; V was cut back by 0 bases and J by 5 bases. Looked up from germline, CDR1 is KGHSH and CDR2 is LQKENI. The CDR3 is 15 amino acids. The CDR3 is CASSPPGRSGETQYF. As DNA, the CDR3 is TGTGCCAGCTCACCACCCGGGAGGTCAGGGGAGACCCAGTACTTC.

This clone was seen only once. The chain uses TRBV12-3 or TRBV12-4 and TRBJ1-2; possibly TRBD1 for D (5 bases). The CDR3 sequence is 12 residues long. V was pared by 2 bases and J by 6 bases, with 7 bases between. For the CDR3, the DNA is TGTGCCAGCAGTTTATCCAGGGATGGCTACACCTTC. This sequence encodes CASSLSRDGYTF.

This sequence joins TRBV5-4 and TRBJ1-4; D is perhaps TRBD1 (5 bases). V shed 8 bases and J shed 0 bases, with 8 bases lying between them. CDR1 and CDR2 (germline): SGHNT, YYREEE (reference sequence). CDR3 length: 13 amino acids. Here the CDR3 reads CASGHATNEKLFF. In DNA form, the CDR3 reads TGTGCCAGTGGACACGCAACTAATGAAAAACTGTTTTTT.

The chain joins TRBV19 to TRBJ1-1, with D maybe TRBD1 (6 bases). Germline V gene sequence: CDR1 LNHDA, CDR2 SQIVND (reference sequence). Trimming pared 5 bases from V and 3 bases from J, leaving 13 bases between. The CDR3 is made up of 14 amino acids. The CDR3 DNA is TGTGCCAGTAGTCTACAGGGTGGGGACACTGAAGCTTTCTTT. It encodes CASSLQGGDTEAFF.

This chain uses TRBV3-1 (or the pseudogene TRBV3-2) with TRBJ2-7, with 10 bases identical to TRBD2. The CDR3 is 17 residues long. J was trimmed by 4 bases and V by 2 bases; bases with no gene match: 11. The V gene's germline CDR1 is LGHDT and CDR2 YNNKEL (reference sequence). In DNA, the CDR3 is TGTGCCAGCAGCCAACCCCGGACTAGCGGCAAGTCGTACGAGCAGTACTTC. Translation gives CASSQPRTSGKSYEQYF.

This clone was counted between two and nine times. The chain is built from TRBV27 and TRBJ2-1; TRBD2 matches at 14 bases. The J segment lost 4 bases and the V segment lost 5 bases, leaving 7 bases of the junction unmatched. Germline V gives CDR1 MNHEY, CDR2 SMNVEV (reference sequence). The CDR3 has 17 residues. The CDR3: CASSIRLAGGRYNEQFF. Written as DNA, the CDR3 is TGTGCCAGCAGTATCCGACTAGCGGGAGGGAGATACAATGAGCAGTTCTTC.

The V call is TRBV21-1, the J call TRBJ1-3. TRBV21-1 is given as a pseudogene. The CDR3 loop spans 17 amino acids. Written as DNA, the CDR3 is TGTGCCAGCAGCAAAGTTAGAGGGGGGGCCCTCGGAAACACCATATATTTT. Its protein is CASSKVRGGALGNTIYF.

V and J are TRBV10-3 and TRBJ1-1; TRBD1 agrees at 9 bases. This CDR3 has 13 amino acids. Trimming cost V 11 bases and J 6 bases; bases outside gene matches: 10. The V gene's germline CDR1 is ENHRY and CDR2 SYGVKD. This CDR3 reads CAGSDRGDSEAFF. In DNA form, the CDR3 reads TGTGCCGGATCGGACAGGGGAGACTCTGAAGCTTTCTTT.

The chain carries TRBV6-2 or TRBV6-3 and TRBJ1-2; possible D gene TRBD1, 5 bases. Germline values: CDR1 MNHEY, CDR2 SVGEGT. This CDR3 comprises 15 residues. Trimming removed 4 bases at V and 4 bases at J, with 16 bases between. The CDR3 sequence is CASSSNAGSLYGYTF. Here the CDR3 DNA reads TGTGCCAGCAGTTCTAATGCAGGGTCGCTCTATGGCTACACCTTC.

For this clone: This specimen includes other DNA sequences encoding the same CDR3. J is TRBJ2-7 and V is TRBV24-1; tentative D call: TRBD2 (6 bases). Looked up from germline, CDR1 is KGHDR and CDR2 is SFDVKD. The CDR3 is made up of 15 amino acids. V lost 3 bases, J lost 7 bases, and 18 bases lay in between. CDR3 protein: CATSDLRGVTEEQYF. The CDR3 region has the DNA TGTGCCACCAGTGATCTGCGGGGAGTGACGGAGGAGCAGTACTTC.

The chain combines TRBV25-1 with TRBJ2-7; TRBD1 agrees at 9 bases. Germline-derived CDR1 and CDR2 are MGHDK and SYGVNS. CDR3 size: 14 residues. V dropped 3 bases and J dropped 3; count of bases not matched to a gene: 3. CDR3 in amino acids: CASSERTGDYEQYF. CDR3 in DNA: TGTGCCAGCAGTGAGCGGACAGGGGACTACGAGCAGTACTTC.

The chain employs TRBV12-3 or TRBV12-4 and TRBJ2-1, with a weak D call TRBD2 (5 bases). The CDR3 is 11 amino acids. The V end was cut by 11 bases, the J end by 4 bases, with 9 bases between. This CDR3 reads CAVGEYNEQFF. In DNA, the CDR3 is TGTGCCGTCGGGGAGTACAATGAGCAGTTCTTC.

The chain employs TRBV11-3 and TRBJ2-5; D possibly corresponds to TRBD2 (6 bases). Trimming cost V 1 base and J 7 bases, with 22 bases left between them. The CDR3 consists of 17 residues. Per the germline V gene, CDR1 is SGHNT and CDR2 is YENEEA. The CDR3 DNA sequence: TGTGCCAGCAGCTTAGTGGGGAGTGGTAGCGGTGTGGGGACCCAGTACTTC. It yields the protein CASSLVGSGSGVGTQYF.

This chain links TRBV27 with TRBJ2-1; 7 positions match TRBD2. V gave up 6 bases and J gave up 4 bases; unmatched junction bases: 9. Germline CDR1 reads MNHEY; CDR2 reads SMNVEV (reference sequence). The CDR3 runs to 15 residues. CDR3 sequence reads: CASSAGAEGYNEQFF. For the CDR3, the DNA is TGTGCCAGCAGCGCGGGAGCGGAAGGGTACAATGAGCAGTTCTTC.

The chain uses TRBV7-2 and TRBJ1-6; the D gene is possibly TRBD1 (6 bases). With 5 bases removed from V and 9 bases from J, the gap between germline ends came to 20 bases. This CDR3 spans 16 amino acids. Germline lookup yields CDR1 SGHTA and CDR2 FQGNSA. The CDR3 coding sequence is TGTGCCAGCAGCACCCCCGGGGGGGCAGGTGGTTCACCCCTCCACTTT. Translation: CASSTPGGAGGSPLHF.

V is TRBV5-1 and J is TRBJ1-2; tentatively, D is TRBD1 (5 bases). CDR3 size: 13 residues. V gave up 0 bases and J gave up 6 bases, with 9 bases separating them. Germline CDR1 SGHRS, CDR2 YFSETQ. CDR3 bases: TGCGCCAGCAGCTTGGCTCAGGGCGATGGCTACACCTTC. This codes for CASSLAQGDGYTF.

The rearrangement uses TRBV4-3 and TRBJ1-2; TRBD1 matches at 7 bases. Germline V gene sequence: CDR1 LGHNA, CDR2 YSLEER. This CDR3 is 15 amino acids long. V lost 1 base to trimming and J lost 0 bases; unmatched junction nucleotides: 2. The CDR3 nucleotides are TGCGCCAGCAGCCAAGGCCAGGGGGCTAACTATGGCTACACCTTC. This sequence encodes CASSQGQGANYGYTF.

This clone was counted between two and nine times. This chain joins TRBV4-2 and TRBJ1-1; D unclear. The CDR3 is 13 amino acids. CDR1 and CDR2 from the germline V gene are LGHNA and YNFKEQ. V was pared by 0 bases and J by 1 base, with 3 bases between. CDR3 loop: CASSQEQNTEAFF. The CDR3 bases are TGTGCCAGCAGCCAAGAACAGAACACTGAAGCTTTCTTT.

This clone was seen more than once but under ten times. This CDR3 reads CATRGTGGASGELFF. CDR3 bases: TGTGCCACCAGGGGGACAGGGGGCGCGTCGGGGGAGCTGTTTTTT. The chain joins TRBV24-1 to TRBJ2-2; 12 positions match TRBD1. J gave up 8 bases and V 7 bases, and 7 bases lay outside the gene matches. In germline, CDR1 is KGHDR, CDR2 SFDVKD. The CDR3 loop spans 15 amino acids.